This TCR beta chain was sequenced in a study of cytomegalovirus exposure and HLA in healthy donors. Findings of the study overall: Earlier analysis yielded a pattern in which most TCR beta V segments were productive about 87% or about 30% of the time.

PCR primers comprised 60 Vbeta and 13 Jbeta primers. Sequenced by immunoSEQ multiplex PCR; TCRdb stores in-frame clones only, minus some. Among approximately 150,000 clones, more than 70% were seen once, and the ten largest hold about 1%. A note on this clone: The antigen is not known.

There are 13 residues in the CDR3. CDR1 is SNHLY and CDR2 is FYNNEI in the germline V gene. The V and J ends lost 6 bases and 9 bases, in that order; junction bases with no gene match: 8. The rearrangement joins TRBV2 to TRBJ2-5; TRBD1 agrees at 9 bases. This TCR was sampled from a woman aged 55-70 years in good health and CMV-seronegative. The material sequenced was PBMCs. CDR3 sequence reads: CASRGDRAPPQYF. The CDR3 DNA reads TGTGCCAGCAGGGGGGACAGGGCACCCCCCCAGTACTTC. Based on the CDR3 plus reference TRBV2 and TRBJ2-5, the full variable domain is EPEVTQTPSHQVTQMGQEVILRCVPISNHLYFYWYRQILGQKVEFLVSFYNNEISEKSEIFDDQFSVERPDGSNFTLKIRSTKLEDSAMYFCASRGDRAPPQYFGPGTRLLVL.